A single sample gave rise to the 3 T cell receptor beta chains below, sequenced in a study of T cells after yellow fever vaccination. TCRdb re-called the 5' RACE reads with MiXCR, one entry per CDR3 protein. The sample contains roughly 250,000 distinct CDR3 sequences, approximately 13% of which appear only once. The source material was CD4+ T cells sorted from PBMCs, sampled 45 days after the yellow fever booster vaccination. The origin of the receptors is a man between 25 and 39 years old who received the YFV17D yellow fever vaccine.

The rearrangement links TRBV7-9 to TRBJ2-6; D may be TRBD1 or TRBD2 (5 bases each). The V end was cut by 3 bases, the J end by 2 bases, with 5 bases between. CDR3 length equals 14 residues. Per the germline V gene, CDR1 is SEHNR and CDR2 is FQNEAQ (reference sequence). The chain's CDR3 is CASSLGAGANVLTF. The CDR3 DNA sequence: TGTGCCAGCAGCTTGGGGGCTGGGGCCAACGTCCTGACTTTC.

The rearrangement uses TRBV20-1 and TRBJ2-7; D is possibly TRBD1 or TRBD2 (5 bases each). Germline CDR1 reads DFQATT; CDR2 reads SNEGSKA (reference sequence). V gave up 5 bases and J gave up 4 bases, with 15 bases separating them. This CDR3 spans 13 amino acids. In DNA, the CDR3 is TGCAGTGCTTCCCCGGGACGGAATTACGAGCAGTACTTC. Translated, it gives CSASPGRNYEQYF.

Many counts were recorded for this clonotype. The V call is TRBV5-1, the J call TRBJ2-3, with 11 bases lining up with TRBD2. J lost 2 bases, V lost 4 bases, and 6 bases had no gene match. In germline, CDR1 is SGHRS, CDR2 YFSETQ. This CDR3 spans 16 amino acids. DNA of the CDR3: TGCGCCAGCAGCGGGGAGACTAGCGGGAACACAGATACGCAGTATTTT. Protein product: CASSGETSGNTDTQYF.